The 20 T cell receptor beta chains given below trace back to one sample, sequenced in a study of blood T cell repertoires in COVID-19. TCRdb's table, derived via immunoSEQ multiplex PCR, lists solely in-frame clones and lacks some. The sample includes over 200,000 clones, around four fifths of them seen just once. The specimen was peripheral blood. The receptors derive from a woman in her fifties or sixties with active or convalescent COVID-19.

CDR3 coding DNA: TGTGCCAGAGAGCGGGAGGGCCTAAATGAGCAGTTCTTC. Translation: CAREREGLNEQFF. The chain couples TRBV2 to TRBJ2-1; TRBD2 matches 10 bases. Germline CDR1 is SNHLY and CDR2 is FYNNEI. Trimming took 9 bases from V and 7 from J; bases not matched to a gene: 6. CDR3 length: 13 residues.

The CDR3 loop is CASKFTRAEAFF. CDR3 sequence (DNA): TGTGCCAGCAAGTTCACTCGGGCTGAAGCTTTCTTT. V is TRBV12-3 or TRBV12-4 and J is TRBJ1-1, with D hard to call. The CDR3 is made up of 12 amino acids. V lost 7 bases and J 6 bases, leaving 12 bases between the germline ends.

The chain employs TRBV28 and TRBJ1-4; possible D gene TRBD1, 6 bases. The V gene lost 10 bases and the J gene lost 8 bases, with 17 bases spanning the gap. CDR1 is MDHEN and CDR2 is SYDVKM in the germline V gene. This CDR3 comprises 13 residues. The chain's CDR3 is CATSGGAEEKLFF. The DNA of the CDR3 is TGTGCCACCTCTGGGGGGGCCGAAGAAAAACTGTTTTTT. Full variable domain (outside the CDR3, taken from reference TRBV28 and TRBJ1-4): DVKVTQSSRYLVKRTGEKVFLECVQDMDHENMFWYRQDPGLGLRLIYFSYDVKMKEKGDIPEGYSVSREKKERFSLILESASTNQTSMYLCATSGGAEEKLFFGSGTQLSVL.

The chain carries TRBV11-2 and TRBJ2-5; D is perhaps TRBD2 (5 bases). V dropped 4 bases and J dropped 10 bases, with 7 bases sitting between them. Germline V gene sequence: CDR1 SGHAT, CDR2 FQNNGV. The CDR3 consists of 10 residues. For the CDR3, the DNA is TGTGCCAGCAGCTCCGGGGTCCAGTACTTC. As protein: CASSSGVQYF.

CDR3 region: CASSRTTTGLQDTQYF. The CDR3, as DNA: TGTGCCAGCTCACGTACCACGACAGGGTTGCAAGATACGCAGTATTTT. The V and J genes are TRBV18 and TRBJ2-3; 7 bases are a match to TRBD1. This CDR3 has 16 amino acids. The germline V gene encodes CDR1 KGHSH and CDR2 LQKENI. The J segment lost 5 bases and the V segment lost 4 bases, leaving 12 bases of the junction unmatched.

The chain combines TRBV6-5 with TRBJ1-4; D is ambiguous. The germline V gene encodes CDR1 MNHEY and CDR2 SVGAGI. The CDR3 is 13 residues long. The V end was cut by 7 bases, the J end by 6 bases, with 12 bases between. The CDR3 DNA follows: TGTGCCAGCACCAAACGGGAGGATGAAAAACTGTTTTTT. This sequence encodes CASTKREDEKLFF.

This chain uses TRBV11-2 with TRBJ1-2; 8 positions agree with TRBD1. This CDR3 comprises 15 residues. The trim removed 4 bases at V and 3 bases at J, leaving 7 bases unmatched. Germline lookup yields CDR1 SGHAT and CDR2 FQNNGV. CDR3 sequence (DNA): TGTGCCAGCAGCTCCGGACAGGGCGGGCACTATGGCTACACCTTC. Translating it yields CASSSGQGGHYGYTF.

The rearrangement joins TRBV28 to TRBJ1-1, with D possibly TRBD1 on 5 matching bases. Germline V lookup: CDR1 MDHEN, CDR2 SYDVKM. The CDR3 has 16 residues. Trimming stripped 6 bases from V and 1 base from J, with 18 bases between. The CDR3 nucleotides read TGTGCCAGCAGCAGCCACAGGACGATTTGGAACACTGAAGCTTTCTTT. This translates into CASSSHRTIWNTEAFF.

The V call is TRBV27, the J call TRBJ2-1; 8 nucleotides line up with TRBD2. The CDR3 runs 15 residues. V was clipped by 3 bases and J by 9 bases; unmatched bases: 10. Germline V lookup: CDR1 MNHEY, CDR2 SMNVEV (reference sequence). In nucleotides, the CDR3 is TGTGCCAGCAGTTTGGGGCGGGCGGGGGGCACTGAGCAGTTCTTC. It translates to CASSLGRAGGTEQFF.

Concerning this clone itself: The junction shows a germline mismatch at one end, possibly a read error. The gene calls are TRBV27 and TRBJ2-1; 9 bases fit TRBD2. The CDR3 is made up of 15 amino acids. Germline V gives CDR1 MNHEY, CDR2 SMNVEV (reference sequence). The DNA for the CDR3 is TGTCCCAGCCGACCGATAGCGGGAGTTGGTAATGAGCAGTTCTTC. Protein: CPSRPIAGVGNEQFF.

This clone appeared once. This chain links TRBV12-3 or TRBV12-4 with TRBJ1-5; no clear D gene. The CDR3 is made up of 13 amino acids. Trimming pared 7 bases from V and 0 bases from J, leaving 7 bases between. The DNA of the CDR3 is TGTGCCAGCACTAGATATAGCAATCAGCCCCAGCATTTT. It specifies CASTRYSNQPQHF.

The chain employs TRBV7-8 and TRBJ1-6, with a possible D match to TRBD1 (5 bases). V was shortened by 5 bases and J by 5 bases, with 16 bases between the two germline ends. Per germline, CDR1 SGHVS and CDR2 FQNEAQ. The CDR3 extends over 16 amino acids. CDR3 sequence reads: CASSPGGGRNNSPLHF. CDR3 nucleotides: TGTGCCAGCAGCCCTGGGGGGGGACGGAATAATTCACCCCTCCACTTT.

The chain recombines TRBV28 with TRBJ1-2, with D hard to call. Deletions cut 4 bases from V and 4 bases from J, with 7 bases between. Germline V CDR1 and CDR2: MDHEN, SYDVKM. The CDR3 has 12 residues. This CDR3 is CASSWLAYGYTF. CDR3 nucleotides: TGTGCCAGCAGTTGGCTAGCCTATGGCTACACCTTC.

The CDR3 region has the DNA TGTGCCAGCAATCGGATAGGGGGACAAGAGACCCAGTACTTC. It is translated as CASNRIGGQETQYF. V is TRBV9 and J is TRBJ2-5, with a possible D match to TRBD1 (6 bases). V was pared by 6 bases and J by 2 bases, with 14 bases between. Germline V CDR1 and CDR2: SGDLS, YYNGEE. The CDR3 runs 14 residues.

The CDR3 nucleotides are TGTGCCAGCAGCCTTACAGGGAGCAATCAGCCCCAGCATTTT. This gives the protein CASSLTGSNQPQHF. The genes are TRBV5-6 and TRBJ1-5; a possible D gene is TRBD1 (6 bases). CDR3 length equals 14 residues. Between the trimmed V and J ends, which lost 4 bases and 1 base, there was a span of 9 bases. In germline, CDR1 is SGHDT, CDR2 YYEEEE.

The chain couples TRBV3-1 (or the pseudogene TRBV3-2) to TRBJ1-2, with D tentatively TRBD1 (5 bases). CDR1 LGHDT and CDR2 YNNKEL come from the germline V gene (reference sequence). Trimming pared 1 base from V and 7 bases from J, leaving 16 bases between. CDR3 length: 15 residues. The DNA of the CDR3 is TGTGCCAGCAGCCAAGTTTTAAGGGGAAGAGGTGGCTACACCTTC. As protein: CASSQVLRGRGGYTF.

The V gene is TRBV5-4, the J gene TRBJ2-1; 9 nucleotides align to TRBD1. The CDR3 has 15 amino acids. Germline trimming cut 2 bases from V and 9 bases from J; bases unmatched to any gene: 9. Germline V gives CDR1 SGHNT, CDR2 YYREEE (reference sequence). This chain's CDR3 is CASSLRTGAEGEQFF. CDR3 in DNA: TGTGCCAGCAGCTTACGGACAGGGGCTGAGGGTGAGCAGTTCTTC.

The rearrangement links TRBV5-1 to TRBJ2-3; D remains ambiguous. Trimming shortened V by 5 bases and J by 0 bases, and 16 bases separated the two germline ends. The germline CDR1 and CDR2 sequences are SGHRS and YFSETQ. The CDR3 is made up of 16 amino acids. For the CDR3, the DNA is TGCGCCAGCAGTCACGGGTCTTCCGCTAGCACAGATACGCAGTATTTT. It codes for CASSHGSSASTDTQYF.

J is TRBJ2-3 and V is TRBV5-1; 10 bases line up with TRBD2. The CDR3 is 16 amino acids. Germline trimming cut 4 bases from V and 1 base from J; bases unmatched to any gene: 6. From germline, CDR1 is SGHRS and CDR2 YFSETQ. In nucleotides, the CDR3 is TGCGCCAGCAGCACCACAGCGGGGGGGCGCACAGATACGCAGTATTTT. Protein sequence: CASSTTAGGRTDTQYF.

The V and J genes are TRBV2 and TRBJ2-3; no clear D. Trimming took off 2 bases at V and 5 bases at J, with 17 bases between the two ends. This CDR3 contains 16 residues. Germline V gives CDR1 SNHLY, CDR2 FYNNEI. CDR3 loop: CASSETREYVEDTQYF. CDR3 DNA sequence: TGTGCCAGCAGTGAAACTCGAGAGTATGTTGAAGATACGCAGTATTTT.